Listed below are T cell receptor beta chains from one sample, sequenced in a study of CD8+ T cells in alopecia areata. Sequencing used immunoSEQ multiplex PCR; TCRdb keeps in-frame clones, though not all of them. This sample carries approximately 190,000 clones, about 62% of them seen once, and the ten largest clones take 5% to 6%. This material consisted of CD4+ T cells sorted from blood, taken at week 24, from a patient treated with tofacitinib. The receptors originated from a human donor with alopecia areata. The CDR3 runs from the conserved cysteine through the conserved F or W. The D gene is left open where the match is weak. Where a row states a size, it is once, few, many or the class of an expanded clone; other rows omit it.

j_call v_call clone_size d_call cdr3_length cdr3_nt cdr3_aa
TRBJ2-3 TRBV9 - - 16 TGTGCCAGCAGCGTCCGAGAGGGGGACCCCACAGATACGCAGTATTTT CASSVREGDPTDTQYF
TRBJ2-7 TRBV4-1 once TRBD2 18 TGCGCCAGCAGCCAACCGGGACTAGCGGGGGGCTTAACCTACGAGCAGTACTTC CASSQPGLAGGLTYEQYF
TRBJ1-1 TRBV7-9 - - 13 TGTGCCAGCAGCTTAAAACAGGGAACTGAAGCTTTCTTT CASSLKQGTEAFF
TRBJ1-5 TRBV30 few - 12 TGTGCCAGCGGGAGCCGAAATCAGCCCCAGCATTTT CASGSRNQPQHF
TRBJ2-2 TRBV5-1 - TRBD2 14 TGCGCCAGCGAACCGGGACTAGCGGGAGAGGAGCTGTTTTTT CASEPGLAGEELFF
TRBJ1-1 TRBV25-1 - - 14 TGTGCCAGCAGACGGCGCGGGTTGAACACTGAAGCTTTCTTT CASRRRGLNTEAFF
TRBJ1-2 TRBV7-2 - - 15 TGTGCCAGCAGCTTAGAGACGGGGGCGGCCTATGGCTACACCTTC CASSLETGAAYGYTF
TRBJ1-3 TRBV6-5 - TRBD1 14 TGTGCCAGCATCGAGAAGGGGGCGGGAAACACCATATATTTT CASIEKGAGNTIYF
TRBJ1-1 TRBV19 - - 12 TGTGCCAGTAGCCAGAGAGGCACTGAAGCTTTCTTT CASSQRGTEAFF
TRBJ1-5 TRBV7-2 - TRBD1 15 TGTGCCAGCAGCCCCGGGACAGGGGGGAGTCAGCCCCAGCATTTT CASSPGTGGSQPQHF
TRBJ2-3 TRBV7-9 - - 14 TGTGCCAGCTGCAGGGACGTGTCCACAGATACGCAGTATTTT CASCRDVSTDTQYF
TRBJ1-2 TRBV5-4 - - 14 TGTGCCAGCAGCCGTGAGGGGGACAACTATGGCTACACCTTC CASSREGDNYGYTF
TRBJ2-7 TRBV6-6 - TRBD2 15 TGTGCCAGCCGTAATAGCGGGAGGGCCCGGAACGAGCAGTACTTC CASRNSGRARNEQYF
TRBJ1-2 TRBV7-2 few - 15 TGTGCCAGCAGCTTAGTTGTCAGAACTAACTATGGCTACACCTTC CASSLVVRTNYGYTF
TRBJ2-4 TRBV28 - - 17 TGTGCCAGCAGACAAGACAGGAGGGCTTTGGCCAAAAACATTCAGTACTTC CASRQDRRALAKNIQYF
TRBJ2-3 TRBV7-3 - TRBD1 15 TGTGCCAGCAGCCCACGACAGGGTAGCGCAGATACGCAGTATTTT CASSPRQGSADTQYF
TRBJ1-5 TRBV6-6 - TRBD1 15 TGTGCCAGCAGCGGGGGACAGGGAAGCAATCAGCCCCAGCATTTT CASSGGQGSNQPQHF
TRBJ2-5 TRBV29-1 - TRBD1 13 TGCAGCACGACCGGGACAGGGGAAGAGACCCAGTACTTC CSTTGTGEETQYF
TRBJ1-1 TRBV5-6 - - 13 TGTGCCAGCAGCTTGGCACAGGGTACTGAAGCTTTCTTT CASSLAQGTEAFF
TRBJ2-1 TRBV4-1 - - 15 TGCGCCAGCAGCCAAGATCAAGAACTATTCAATGAGCAGTTCTTC CASSQDQELFNEQFF
TRBJ1-2 TRBV2 - - 12 TGTGCCAGCAGTGGGGACTTCGGTGGCTACACCTTC CASSGDFGGYTF
TRBJ2-7 TRBV28 - - 14 TGTGCCAGCAGTTTCGGTCTAGGGTCCTACGAGCAGTACTTC CASSFGLGSYEQYF
TRBJ2-5 TRBV5-1 - - 13 TGCGCCAGCAGCATGGACAGAGGGGAGACCCAGTACTTC CASSMDRGETQYF
TRBJ2-3 TRBV2 - - 15 TGTGCCAGCAGGAGCCTAAACCGAGGCACAGATACGCAGTATTTT CASRSLNRGTDTQYF
TRBJ2-1 TRBV7-3 many - 16 TGTGCCAGCAGCTTAGCCCCCATAGGCCCGGGCAATGAGCAGTTCTTC CASSLAPIGPGNEQFF
TRBJ2-1 TRBV27 - TRBD2 19 TGTGCCAGCAGTTTGACTAGTCCCATGACTAGCGGGAGGGCAAATGAGCAGTTCTTC CASSLTSPMTSGRANEQFF
TRBJ2-5 TRBV4-3 - - 13 TGCGCCAGCAGCCAAGATATCGGGGAGACCCAGTACTTC CASSQDIGETQYF
TRBJ2-5 TRBV5-1 few - 14 TGCGCCAGCAGCTTACGGGACGGCCAAGAGACCCAGTACTTC CASSLRDGQETQYF
TRBJ2-7 TRBV29-1 few - 13 TGCAGCGTTGTGGGACTCTCAACCTACGAGCAGTACTTC CSVVGLSTYEQYF
TRBJ1-2 TRBV6-5 few - 15 TGTGCCAGCAGATCTACACAGGGACTCGACTATGGCTACACCTTC CASRSTQGLDYGYTF
TRBJ2-7 TRBV19 once TRBD1 13 TGTGCCAGTAATCCGGGACAGGGATGGGAGCAGTACTTC CASNPGQGWEQYF
TRBJ2-6 TRBV5-1 - - 15 TGCGCCAGCAGCTTAGACTTCTCTGGGGCCAACGTCCTGACTTTC CASSLDFSGANVLTF
TRBJ1-5 TRBV4-1 once - 16 TGCGCCAGCAGCCAAGGGGGGCTGGTGAATTATCAGCCCCAGCATTTT CASSQGGLVNYQPQHF
TRBJ2-7 TRBV7-9 - TRBD2 17 TGTGCCAGCAGCTTAGCGGGAAGCCCTAGCGGCCAATACGAGCAGTACTTC CASSLAGSPSGQYEQYF
TRBJ1-6 TRBV2 - - 14 TGTGCCAGCAGCTACCGGGACACGAATTCACCCCTCCACTTT CASSYRDTNSPLHF
TRBJ1-4 TRBV29-1 - - 13 TGCAGCGTTACCGGGCTTGGTAATGAAAAACTGTTTTTT CSVTGLGNEKLFF
TRBJ2-1 TRBV29-1 few - 11 TGCAGCGTTGACGAACGGGACCCCAAGTTCTTC CSVDERDPKFF
TRBJ2-2 TRBV7-2 once - 15 TGTGCCAGCAGCCAGGGCCAGACGAACACCGGGGAGCTGTTTTTT CASSQGQTNTGELFF
TRBJ1-5 TRBV30 - TRBD1 13 TGTGCCTGGGGGACAGGGTCCAGTCAGCCCCAGCATTTT CAWGTGSSQPQHF
TRBJ2-2 TRBV10-3 - - 14 TGTGCCATCAGTGTGGACCAGGGGCCCGGGGAGCTGTTTTTT CAISVDQGPGELFF
TRBJ1-5 TRBV5-6 - - 14 TGTGCCAGCAGCCATGGACACGGCAATCAGCCCCAGCATTTT CASSHGHGNQPQHF
TRBJ2-3 TRBV7-2 - - 15 TGTGCCAGCAGCTTATTTTCAGGAGGGGCAGATACGCAGTATTTT CASSLFSGGADTQYF
TRBJ1-6 TRBV9 - - 16 TGTGCCAGCAGCGGCAGGGAGAGCTCCTATAATTCACCCCTCCACTTT CASSGRESSYNSPLHF
TRBJ1-2 TRBV28 few TRBD1 16 TGTGCCAGCAGGCGAGGGACAGGGGGCATTGCTTATGGCTACACCTTC CASRRGTGGIAYGYTF
TRBJ2-7 TRBV5-6 - - 13 TGTGCCAGCAGCAGTACAGTTACCTACGAGCAGTACTTC CASSSTVTYEQYF
TRBJ1-3 TRBV4-3 - TRBD1 17 TGCGCCAGCAGCCAAGCCCTCAGGGGGCGGCCTGGAAACACCATATATTTT CASSQALRGRPGNTIYF
TRBJ2-1 TRBV19 few TRBD2 20 TGTGCCAGTACCGCGCCGACTAGCGGGAGAAAGGGTCGTTTCTACAATGAGCAGTTCTTC CASTAPTSGRKGRFYNEQFF
TRBJ2-7 TRBV5-1 - - 14 TGCGCCAGCGGAGACCAGACAGGTTCCAGTGAGCAGTACTTC CASGDQTGSSEQYF
TRBJ1-4 TRBV15 few - 13 TGTGCCACCAGCAGAGAGAGGACTTCAGGACTGTTTTTT CATSRERTSGLFF
TRBJ1-2 TRBV30 - - 14 TGTGCCTGGAGTTTTAGTGGGCCCAACTATGGCTACACCTTC CAWSFSGPNYGYTF
TRBJ2-3 TRBV5-1 - - 13 TGCGCCAGCTCGCGGAGCCCCACAGATACGCAGTATTTT CASSRSPTDTQYF
TRBJ2-7 TRBV5-1 - - 14 TGCGCCAGCAGCGTAGGCGGGACAAAGGACGAGCAGTACTTC CASSVGGTKDEQYF
TRBJ1-2 TRBV7-2 - - 15 TGTGCCAGCAGCTTAGCCCCCTCGGGGGTATATGGCTACACCTTC CASSLAPSGVYGYTF
TRBJ2-5 TRBV2 - - 11 TGTGCCAGCAGTGAAGGGGAGACCCAGTACTTC CASSEGETQYF
TRBJ2-7 TRBV25-1 - TRBD2 13 TGTGCCAGCAGCCCAGCGGGAGTCAACGAGCAGTACTTC CASSPAGVNEQYF